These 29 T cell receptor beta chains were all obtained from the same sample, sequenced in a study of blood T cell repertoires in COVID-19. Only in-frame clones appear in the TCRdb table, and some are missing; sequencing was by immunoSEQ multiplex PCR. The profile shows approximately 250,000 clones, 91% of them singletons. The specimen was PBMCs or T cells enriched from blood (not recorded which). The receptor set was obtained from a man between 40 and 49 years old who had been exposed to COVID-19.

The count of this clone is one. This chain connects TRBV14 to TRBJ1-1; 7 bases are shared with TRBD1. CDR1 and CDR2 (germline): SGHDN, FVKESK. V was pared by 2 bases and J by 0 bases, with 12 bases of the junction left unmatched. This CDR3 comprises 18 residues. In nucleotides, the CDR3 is TGTGCCAGCAGCCAACGCCCGACAGGGATAGCTATGAACACTGAAGCTTTCTTT. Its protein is CASSQRPTGIAMNTEAFF.

Here the CDR3 DNA reads TGCGCCAGCAAAATAGCGGCAGGGAATGAAAAACTGTTTTTT. Translating it yields CASKIAAGNEKLFF. This chain joins TRBV5-1 and TRBJ1-4, with a possible D match to TRBD1 (5 bases). Trimming removed 6 bases at V and 5 bases at J, with 14 bases between. The CDR3 is made up of 14 amino acids. CDR1 is SGHRS and CDR2 is YFSETQ in the germline V gene.

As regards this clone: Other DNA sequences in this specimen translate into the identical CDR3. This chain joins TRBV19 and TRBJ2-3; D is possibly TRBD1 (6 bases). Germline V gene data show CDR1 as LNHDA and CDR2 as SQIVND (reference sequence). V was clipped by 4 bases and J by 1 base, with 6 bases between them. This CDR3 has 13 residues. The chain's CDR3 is CASSRQGTDTQYF. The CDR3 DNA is TGTGCCAGTAGTAGACAGGGCACAGATACGCAGTATTTT.

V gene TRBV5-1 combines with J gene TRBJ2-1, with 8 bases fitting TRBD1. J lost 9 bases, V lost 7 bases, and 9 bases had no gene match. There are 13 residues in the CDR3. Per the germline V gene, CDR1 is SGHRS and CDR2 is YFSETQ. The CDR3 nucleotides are TGCGCCAGCGCCTTCCAGGGGGCGAGTGAGCAGTTCTTC. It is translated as CASAFQGASEQFF.

The CDR3 is CASSKSGEYETQYF. The CDR3 DNA reads as TGTGCCAGCAGTAAATCAGGGGAGTACGAGACCCAGTACTTC. J is TRBJ2-5 and V is TRBV4-2, with TRBD1 as a possible D gene (6 bases). There are 14 residues in the CDR3. V was pared by 6 bases and J by 5 bases, with 16 bases between. Germline V gives CDR1 LGHNA, CDR2 YNFKEQ.

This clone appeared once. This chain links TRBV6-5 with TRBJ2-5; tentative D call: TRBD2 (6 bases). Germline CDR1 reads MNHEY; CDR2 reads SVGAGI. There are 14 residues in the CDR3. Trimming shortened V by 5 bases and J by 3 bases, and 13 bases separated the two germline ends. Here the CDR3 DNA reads TGTGCCAGCAGTCCGCTGGCGGGGAAAGAGACCCAGTACTTC. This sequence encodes CASSPLAGKETQYF.

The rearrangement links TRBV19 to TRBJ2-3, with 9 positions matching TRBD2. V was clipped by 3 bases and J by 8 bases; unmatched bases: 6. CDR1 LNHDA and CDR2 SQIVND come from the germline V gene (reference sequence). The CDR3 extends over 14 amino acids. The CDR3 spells CASSMLAGVGTQYF. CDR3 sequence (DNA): TGTGCCAGTAGTATGTTAGCGGGAGTGGGTACGCAGTATTTT.

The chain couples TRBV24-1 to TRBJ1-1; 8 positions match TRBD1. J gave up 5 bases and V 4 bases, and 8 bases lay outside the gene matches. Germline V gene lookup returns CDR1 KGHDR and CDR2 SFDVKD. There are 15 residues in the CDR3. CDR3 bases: TGTGCCACCAGTGAGACAGGGGCCCGGCGAACTGAAGCTTTCTTT. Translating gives CATSETGARRTEAFF.

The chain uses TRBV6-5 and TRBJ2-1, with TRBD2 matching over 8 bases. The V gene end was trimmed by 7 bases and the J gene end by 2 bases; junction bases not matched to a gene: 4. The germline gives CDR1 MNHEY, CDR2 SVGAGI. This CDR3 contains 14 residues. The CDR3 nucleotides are TGTGCCAGCAAGCGACTAGCGACCTACAATGAGCAGTTCTTC. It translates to CASKRLATYNEQFF.

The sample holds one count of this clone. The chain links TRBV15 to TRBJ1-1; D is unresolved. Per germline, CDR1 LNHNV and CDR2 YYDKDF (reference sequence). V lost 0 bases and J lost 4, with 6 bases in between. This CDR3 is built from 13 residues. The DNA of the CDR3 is TGTGCCACCAGCAGAGATGCGGTCACTGAAGCTTTCTTT. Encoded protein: CATSRDAVTEAFF. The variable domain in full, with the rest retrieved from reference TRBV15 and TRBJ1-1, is DAMVIQNPRYQVTQFGKPVTLSCSQTLNHNVMYWYQQKSSQAPKLLFHYYDKDFNNEADTPDNFQSRRPNTSFCFLDIRSPGLGDTAMYLCATSRDAVTEAFFGQGTRLTVV.

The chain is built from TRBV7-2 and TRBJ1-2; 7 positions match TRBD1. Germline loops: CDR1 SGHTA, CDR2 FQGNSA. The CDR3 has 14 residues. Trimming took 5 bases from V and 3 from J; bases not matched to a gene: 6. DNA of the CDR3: TGTGCCAGCAGCCTAATTGACAGGGACTATGGCTACACCTTC. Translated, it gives CASSLIDRDYGYTF.

The CDR3, as DNA: TGTGCCAGCAGAGCCGGGAGGTCGAACGAGCAGTACTTC. It specifies CASRAGRSNEQYF. The chain links TRBV12-3 or TRBV12-4 to TRBJ2-7; 7 nucleotides match TRBD2. Trimming at V came to 6 bases and at J to 5 bases, leaving 7 bases not matched to a gene. The CDR3 runs 13 residues.

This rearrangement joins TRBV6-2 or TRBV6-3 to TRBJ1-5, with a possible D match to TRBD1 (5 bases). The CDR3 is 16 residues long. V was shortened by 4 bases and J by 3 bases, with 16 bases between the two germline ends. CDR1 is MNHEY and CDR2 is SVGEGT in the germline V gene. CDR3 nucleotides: TGTGCCAGCAGTTTCCCTTTGACAGACCCCAATCAGCCCCAGCATTTT. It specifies CASSFPLTDPNQPQHF.

CDR3 sequence: CASSPHRLYGYTF. CDR3 nucleotides: TGTGCCAGCAGTCCCCACAGGCTCTATGGCTACACCTTC. This rearrangement joins TRBV28 to TRBJ1-2, with D tentatively TRBD1 (5 bases). The germline CDR1 and CDR2 sequences are MDHEN and SYDVKM. The CDR3 runs to 13 residues. Trimming removed 5 bases at V and 4 bases at J, with 11 bases between.

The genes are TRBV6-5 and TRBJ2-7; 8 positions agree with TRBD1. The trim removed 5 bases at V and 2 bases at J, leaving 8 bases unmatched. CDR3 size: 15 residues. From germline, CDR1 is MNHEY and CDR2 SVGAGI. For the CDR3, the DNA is TGTGCCAGCAGTAAACGACAGGGGCCAGCCTACGAGCAGTACTTC. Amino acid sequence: CASSKRQGPAYEQYF.

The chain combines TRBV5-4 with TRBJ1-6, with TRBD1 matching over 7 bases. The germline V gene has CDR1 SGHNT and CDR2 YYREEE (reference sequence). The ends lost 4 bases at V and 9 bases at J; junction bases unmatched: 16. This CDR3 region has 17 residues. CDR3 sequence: CASSKSGQAFGGSPLHF. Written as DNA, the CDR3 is TGTGCCAGCAGCAAGTCCGGACAGGCTTTTGGCGGTTCACCCCTCCACTTT.

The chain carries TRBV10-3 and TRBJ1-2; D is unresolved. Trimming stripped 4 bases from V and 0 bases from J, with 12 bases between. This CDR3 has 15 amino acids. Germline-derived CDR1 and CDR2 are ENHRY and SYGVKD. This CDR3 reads CAISGNWEPNYGYTF. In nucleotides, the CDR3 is TGTGCCATCAGTGGGAACTGGGAGCCTAACTATGGCTACACCTTC.

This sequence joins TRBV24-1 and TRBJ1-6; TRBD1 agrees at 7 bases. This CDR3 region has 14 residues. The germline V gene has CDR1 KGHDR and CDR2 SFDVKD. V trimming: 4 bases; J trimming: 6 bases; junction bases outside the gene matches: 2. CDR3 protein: CATSDRDSNSPLHF. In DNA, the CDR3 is TGTGCCACCAGTGACCGGGACAGTAATTCACCCCTCCACTTT.

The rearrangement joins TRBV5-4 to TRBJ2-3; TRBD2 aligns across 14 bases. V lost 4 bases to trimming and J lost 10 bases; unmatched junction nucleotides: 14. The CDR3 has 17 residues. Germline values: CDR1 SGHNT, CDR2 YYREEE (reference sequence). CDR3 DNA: TGTGCCAGCAGCAAGGACCCCGGGACTAGCGGGAGCGGATCGCAGTATTTT. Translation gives CASSKDPGTSGSGSQYF.

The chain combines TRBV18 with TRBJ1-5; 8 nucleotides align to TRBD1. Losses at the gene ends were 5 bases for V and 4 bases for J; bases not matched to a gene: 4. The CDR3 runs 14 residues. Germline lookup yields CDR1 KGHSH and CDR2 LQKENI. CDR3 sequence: CASSTTGANQPQHF. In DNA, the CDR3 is TGTGCCAGCTCAACGACAGGGGCTAATCAGCCCCAGCATTTT.

The DNA for the CDR3 is TGTGCCAGCACCGGGGGACCCGGGGAAAAACTGTTTTTT. This gives the protein CASTGGPGEKLFF. The rearrangement links TRBV11-2 to TRBJ1-4; TRBD1 is a possible D gene (5 bases). The V end lost 7 bases, the J end lost 8 bases, and 14 bases lay between the germline ends. Germline values: CDR1 SGHAT, CDR2 FQNNGV. This CDR3 is built from 13 residues.

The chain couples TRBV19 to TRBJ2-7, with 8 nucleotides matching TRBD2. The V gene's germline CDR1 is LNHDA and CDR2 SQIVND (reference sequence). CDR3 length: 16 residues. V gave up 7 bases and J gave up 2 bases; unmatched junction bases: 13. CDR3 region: CASTRDGAGGAYEQYF. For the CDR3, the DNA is TGTGCCAGTACCAGAGATGGGGCGGGAGGCGCCTACGAGCAGTACTTC.

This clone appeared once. In nucleotides, the CDR3 is TGTGCCAGCAGCTCAGGGGTCCAGGTGGAGACCCAGTACTTC. Its translation is CASSSGVQVETQYF. The chain links TRBV7-9 to TRBJ2-5, with D possibly matching TRBD1 (6 bases). V lost 4 bases, J lost 5 bases, and 14 bases lay in between. The CDR3 is made up of 14 amino acids. CDR1 and CDR2 from the germline V gene are SEHNR and FQNEAQ (reference sequence).

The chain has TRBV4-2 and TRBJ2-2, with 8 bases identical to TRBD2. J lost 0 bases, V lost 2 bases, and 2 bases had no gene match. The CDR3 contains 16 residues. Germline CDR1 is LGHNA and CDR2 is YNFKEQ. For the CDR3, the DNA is TGTGCCAGCAGCCAACCGGGACTAGCGAACACCGGGGAGCTGTTTTTT. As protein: CASSQPGLANTGELFF.

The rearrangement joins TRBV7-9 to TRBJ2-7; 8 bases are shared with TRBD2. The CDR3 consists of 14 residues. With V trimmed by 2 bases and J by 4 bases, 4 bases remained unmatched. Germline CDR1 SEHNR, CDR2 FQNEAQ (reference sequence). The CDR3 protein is CASSLLAGGYEQYF. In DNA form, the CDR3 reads TGTGCCAGCAGCTTACTGGCGGGAGGTTACGAGCAGTACTTC.

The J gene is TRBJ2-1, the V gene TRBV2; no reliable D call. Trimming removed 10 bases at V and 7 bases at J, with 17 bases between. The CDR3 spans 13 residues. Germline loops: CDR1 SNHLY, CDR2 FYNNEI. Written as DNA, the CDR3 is TGTGCCATCCTTAGCTACGAGCCAAATGAGCAGTTCTTC. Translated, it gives CAILSYEPNEQFF.

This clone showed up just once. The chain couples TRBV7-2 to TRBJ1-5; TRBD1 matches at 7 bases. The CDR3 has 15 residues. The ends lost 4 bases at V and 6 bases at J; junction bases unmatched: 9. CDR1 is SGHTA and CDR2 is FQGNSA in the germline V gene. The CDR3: CASSSGQVEGQPQHF. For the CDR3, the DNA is TGTGCCAGCAGCTCCGGACAGGTTGAGGGTCAGCCCCAGCATTTT.

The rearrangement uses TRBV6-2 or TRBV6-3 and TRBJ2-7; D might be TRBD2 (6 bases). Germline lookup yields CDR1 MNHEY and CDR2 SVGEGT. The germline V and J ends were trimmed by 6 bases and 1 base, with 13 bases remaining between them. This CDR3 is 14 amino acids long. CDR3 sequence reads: CASSPRGGSYEQYF. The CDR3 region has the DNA TGTGCCAGCAGCCCCCGAGGAGGGTCCTACGAGCAGTACTTC.

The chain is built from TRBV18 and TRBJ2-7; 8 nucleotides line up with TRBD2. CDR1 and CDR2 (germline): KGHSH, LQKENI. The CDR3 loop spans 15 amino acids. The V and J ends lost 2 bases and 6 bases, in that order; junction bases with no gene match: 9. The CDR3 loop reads CASSPSLSGRGEQYF. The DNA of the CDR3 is TGTGCCAGCTCACCAAGTCTGAGCGGGAGAGGCGAGCAGTACTTC.